A selection of T cell receptor beta chains follows, all from one sample in a study of blood T cell repertoires in COVID-19. Some clones are missing from TCRdb's copy, which holds only in-frame ones; the method was immunoSEQ multiplex PCR. The sample holds more than 300,000 clones; approximately 89% are singletons and the top ten take roughly 3.5%. The sequenced sample consisted of peripheral blood. The receptors come from a woman aged 18-30 years who had recovered from COVID-19. Each CDR3 is given with its conserved first and last residue. The order of the fields is V gene, D gene, clone size, J gene, CDR3 DNA, CDR3 protein. A D gene is named only where the DNA matches it firmly. Not all rows give a size; the values are once, few, many and, for expanded clones, a class.

TRBV7-9,TRBD2,.,TRBJ2-1,TGTGCCAGCAGCTTCGTGAGGACTAGCGGGAGAGATTTTCACAATGAGCAGTTCTTC,CASSFVRTSGRDFHNEQFF
TRBV11-3,.,.,TRBJ1-2,TGTGCCAGCAGCTTAGGCAGGGGCCTTGACTACACCTTC,CASSLGRGLDYTF
TRBV4-2,TRBD2,few,TRBJ2-2,TGTGCCAGCAGCTTACGAGAGCCCGGGGGGGGCACCGGGGAGCTGTTTTTT,CASSLREPGGGTGELFF
TRBV5-8,.,.,TRBJ1-1,TGTGCCAGCAGCTTGGACCCGAGACAGTACACTGAAGCTTTCTTT,CASSLDPRQYTEAFF
TRBV6-5,TRBD1,once,TRBJ1-2,TGTGCCAGCAGCTTGGACAGGGCCAGTGGCTACACCTTC,CASSLDRASGYTF
TRBV19,.,.,TRBJ1-3,TGTGCCAGTAAGGAGCGAAGCTCTGGAAACACCATATATTTT,CASKERSSGNTIYF
TRBV19,TRBD1,.,TRBJ1-2,TGTGCCAGTAGTACCCAGGGACAGGGGCGAAACTATGGCTACACCTTC,CASSTQGQGRNYGYTF
TRBV30,.,.,TRBJ1-2,TGTGCCTGGAATTGGCGGGGGGCCAACGGCTACACCTTC,CAWNWRGANGYTF
TRBV4-3,.,.,TRBJ2-3,TGCGCCAGCAGCCAAGACACGCGGCGATCTTTTTCTAGCACAGATACGCAGTATTTT,CASSQDTRRSFSSTDTQYF
TRBV4-1,.,many,TRBJ2-1,TGCGCCAGCAGCCAGGCCAGCGGGTCTTACAATGAGCAGTTCTTC,CASSQASGSYNEQFF
TRBV9,TRBD1,.,TRBJ2-3,TGTGCCAGCAGCGTAGGGACAGGGGTTTTAGGTACGCAGTATTTT,CASSVGTGVLGTQYF
TRBV7-8,TRBD2,.,TRBJ2-6,TGTGCCAGCATCCTCGGACTAGCGGAGTCGAGCTCTGGGGCCAACGTCCTGACTTTC,CASILGLAESSSGANVLTF
TRBV6-6,TRBD1,.,TRBJ1-4,TGTGCCAGCAGTTATCGGGACAGCTATGAAAAACTGTTTTTT,CASSYRDSYEKLFF
TRBV6-2/TRBV6-3,.,once,TRBJ1-2,TGTGCCAGCAGTTCCGGGCCAGGGGAAGGCTACACCTTC,CASSSGPGEGYTF
TRBV25-1,.,.,TRBJ1-4,TGTGCCAGCAGTGGCGGGGGGTTTGCTGAAAAACTGTTTTTT,CASSGGGFAEKLFF
TRBV2,TRBD1,.,TRBJ2-3,TGTGCCACCTCAGCGGACAGGGGGCGCACAGATACGCAGTATTTT,CATSADRGRTDTQYF
TRBV7-2,.,.,TRBJ2-5,TGTGCCACCACTAGTGAGGAGACCCAGTACTTC,CATTSEETQYF
TRBV7-2,.,.,TRBJ1-2,TGTGCCAGCAGCTTAGAAGGGGCCAACTATGGCTACACCTTC,CASSLEGANYGYTF
TRBV18,.,.,TRBJ2-1,TGTGCCAGCTCACTTCAGGGGTTAGTTCAAGGTGAGCAGTTCTTC,CASSLQGLVQGEQFF
TRBV18,.,.,TRBJ2-1,TGTGCCAGCTCACCGATAGGGGGGGGATACAATGAGCAGTTCTTC,CASSPIGGGYNEQFF
TRBV5-1,.,once,TRBJ1-2,TGCGCCAGCAGCTTTACAGTGGGTTCGGACTATGGCTACACCTTC,CASSFTVGSDYGYTF
TRBV5-1,.,.,TRBJ2-1,TGCGCCAGCAGCTTGATGCAGGAGGTCTACAATGAGCAGTTCTTC,CASSLMQEVYNEQFF
TRBV19,TRBD2,.,TRBJ2-1,TGTGCCAGTAGGCGGACTAGACTCTACAATGAGCAGTTCTTC,CASRRTRLYNEQFF
TRBV19,.,.,TRBJ1-4,TGTGCCAGTAGTACAATACTGCTAACTAATGAAAAACTGTTTTTT,CASSTILLTNEKLFF
TRBV9,.,.,TRBJ2-1,TGTGCCAGCAGCGTAGGTGGCGGGACGAGCTCCTACAATGAGCAGTTCTTC,CASSVGGGTSSYNEQFF
TRBV7-2,TRBD2,.,TRBJ2-2,TGTGCCAGCAGCCGGACTAGGATGAACACCGGGGAGCTGTTTTTT,CASSRTRMNTGELFF
TRBV29-1,.,.,TRBJ1-1,TGCAGCGGCTCCCTTCTCGGCGGTGAAGCTTTCTTT,CSGSLLGGEAFF
TRBV6-2/TRBV6-3,.,.,TRBJ1-2,TGTGCCAGCAGTTACTCGAGCGGTTTCTCTGCTAACTATGGCTACACCTTC,CASSYSSGFSANYGYTF
TRBV6-7,TRBD2,once,TRBJ2-2,TGTGCCAGCACGGTAGGCGGGAGGGCCACCGGGGAGCTGTTTTTT,CASTVGGRATGELFF
TRBV2,.,.,TRBJ2-2,TGTGCCAGCAGTCCCGGCAGGTCAATCGGGGAGCTGTTTTTT,CASSPGRSIGELFF
TRBV6-6,.,.,TRBJ1-1,TGTGCCAGCAGTTACGCCAGGCAGGAAGCTTTCTTT,CASSYARQEAFF
TRBV19,TRBD2,.,TRBJ2-3,TGTGCCAGTAGCCAAAGCGGGACTAGCGGGAGAGATTCAGATACGCAGTATTTT,CASSQSGTSGRDSDTQYF
TRBV29-1,.,once,TRBJ2-1,TGCAGCGTTGAAATCGTAAACAATGAGCAGTTCTTC,CSVEIVNNEQFF
TRBV7-9,TRBD2,.,TRBJ2-3,TGTGCCAGCAGCCCCATCCCGGGGACTAGCGGGAGTGATACGCAGTATTTT,CASSPIPGTSGSDTQYF
TRBV2,.,.,TRBJ1-1,TGTGCCAGCAGTGATATGGCCGAACAAGCTTTCTTT,CASSDMAEQAFF
TRBV28,TRBD1,.,TRBJ1-6,TGTGCCAGCAACACAGGGGGTTTTTCACCCCTCCACTTT,CASNTGGFSPLHF
TRBV5-1,.,few,TRBJ1-1,TGCGCCAGCAGCCACCGGTCGGCGGGGAACACTGAAGCTTTCTTT,CASSHRSAGNTEAFF
TRBV27,TRBD1,.,TRBJ1-1,TGTGCCAGCAGTTGGAGACAGGGCACTGAAGCTTTCTTT,CASSWRQGTEAFF
TRBV29-1,.,.,TRBJ2-5,TGCAGCGTTGGACAGGCCCAAGAGACCCAGTACTTC,CSVGQAQETQYF
TRBV10-3,.,.,TRBJ2-1,TGTGCCACCGGGCCCAGGGGAGGGACCGATGAGCAGTTCTTC,CATGPRGGTDEQFF
TRBV4-3,.,.,TRBJ1-2,TGCGCCAGCAGCCAAGCCGGGACATCCATTGGCTACACCTTC,CASSQAGTSIGYTF
TRBV11-2,.,once,TRBJ2-1,TGTGCCAGCAGCACGGCGGGGACGACGTACAATGAGCAGTTCTTC,CASSTAGTTYNEQFF
TRBV30,TRBD1,.,TRBJ1-2,TGTGCCTGGAGAAAACAGGGGTCGAGCTATGGCTACACCTTC,CAWRKQGSSYGYTF
TRBV12-5,.,.,TRBJ2-1,TGTGCTAGTGGTTTGGGGCCTTTCTACAATGAGCAGTTCTTC,CASGLGPFYNEQFF
TRBV18,TRBD1,.,TRBJ1-2,TGTGCCAGCTCCCCCGGGACAGGGTATGGCTACACCTTC,CASSPGTGYGYTF
TRBV19,.,.,TRBJ1-1,TGTGCCAGTAGTATTTTTCAGGGAATTGAAGCTTTCTTT,CASSIFQGIEAFF
TRBV2,.,.,TRBJ2-2,TGTGCCAGCACCAAACAGGGTGTATTAGCCGGGGAGCTGTTTTTT,CASTKQGVLAGELFF
TRBV19,.,.,TRBJ1-2,TGTGCCAGTAGGGGGGCCAGGTTGGGAAACTTGGGAGGCTACACCTTC,CASRGARLGNLGGYTF
TRBV5-1,TRBD1,once,TRBJ1-1,TGCGCCAGCAGCTTGGGGGGGACAGGGTTTCTGGACACTGAAGCTTTCTTT,CASSLGGTGFLDTEAFF
TRBV5-6,.,.,TRBJ2-2,TGTGCCAGCAGCTCCAGGGTCAAAGATAGGACGAACACCGGGGAGCTGTTTTTT,CASSSRVKDRTNTGELFF
TRBV19,TRBD1,.,TRBJ1-1,TGTGCCAGTAGCCCGACAGGGATTGGGAACACTGAAGCTTTCTTT,CASSPTGIGNTEAFF
TRBV9,TRBD1,.,TRBJ1-5,TGTGCCAGCAGCGGGGGACAGAATCAGCCCCAGCATTTT,CASSGGQNQPQHF
TRBV6-5,.,.,TRBJ1-4,TGTGCCACATGCCTGTGGGCAGCAACTAATGAAAAACTGTTTTTT,CATCLWAATNEKLFF
TRBV30,TRBD1,.,TRBJ1-5,TGTGCCTGGAGTGGGGGGACAGGGACTACAGGCAATCAGCCCCAGCATTTT,CAWSGGTGTTGNQPQHF
TRBV6-2/TRBV6-3,.,.,TRBJ2-4,TGTGCCAGCAGCAGTTTCCGATGGGGGGACATTCAGTACTTC,CASSSFRWGDIQYF
TRBV5-6,.,.,TRBJ1-5,TGTGCCAGCAGCTTGGCCGCAGGGTCCCGCAATCAGCCCCAGCATTTT,CASSLAAGSRNQPQHF